This T cell receptor beta chain stems from a study of blood T cell repertoires in COVID-19. Study-wide background: PBMCs, B-cell-depleted T cells, or T cells provided the cDNA or gDNA that made up the material.

With 0 bases removed from V and 1 base from J, the gap between germline ends came to 10 bases. The CDR3 is 16 amino acids. Germline assignment: CDR1 SGHVS and CDR2 FQNEAQ. The Seattle patients joined while their infection was active and were tracked longitudinally afterward. Generated by immunoSEQ multiplex PCR, the TCRdb table keeps only in-frame clones and is missing some. The table records around 80,000 clones, about 85% of them present only once. Sequences were obtained from peripheral blood. The TCR sequence derives from a middle-aged man with COVID-19, enrolled during active disease. This rearrangement joins TRBV7-8 to TRBJ1-3, with a possible D match to TRBD1 (6 bases). The CDR3 DNA is TGTGCCAGCAGCTTAGCGGGGGCTCAATCTGGAAACACCATATATTTT. The encoded protein is CASSLAGAQSGNTIYF.